This TCR beta chain was retrieved from a study of early T cells in non-severe SARS-CoV-2 infection. Per the germline V gene, CDR1 is MDHEN and CDR2 is SYDVKM. The CDR3 runs to 15 residues. The V segment lost 6 bases and the J segment 2 bases; nucleotides outside the gene matches: 10. This clonotype has a count of ten or more. Researchers attached unique molecular identifiers to individual cDNA molecules. Via MiXCR, TCRdb re-called the 5' RACE reads, giving one row per CDR3 protein. The sample has fewer than 40,000 distinct CDR3 sequences, 6.6% seen once; the top ten hold around 2.5%. V usage is TRBV28 and J usage is TRBJ2-7; 7 bases align to TRBD2. The sequenced material came from whole blood. The clonotype originates from an adult who was a healthcare worker with PCR-confirmed SARS-CoV-2 infection or an uninfected control (not recorded which). This chain's CDR3 is CASSTPGGWTYEQYF. For the CDR3, the DNA is TGTGCCAGCAGCACCCCCGGGGGGTGGACCTACGAGCAGTACTTC.